Listed here are 31 T cell receptor beta chains from one sample, sequenced in a study of identifying expanded T cells in peripheral blood. This table comes from immunoSEQ multiplex PCR, and its TCRdb copy is limited to in-frame clones, with some not included. Here the sample spans tens of thousands of clones, around 90% being singletons. Sample: blood. Receptor source: a person aged 18 to 75 in good health.

The CDR3 loop reads CASRVGQGTHQPQHF. In DNA form, the CDR3 reads TGTGCCAGCAGGGTAGGACAGGGGACCCATCAGCCCCAGCATTTT. The chain links TRBV2 to TRBJ1-5, with 9 bases lining up with TRBD1. Per the germline V gene, CDR1 is SNHLY and CDR2 is FYNNEI. CDR3 length: 15 residues. Trimming at V came to 6 bases and at J to 5 bases, leaving 8 bases not matched to a gene.

The chain employs TRBV7-9 and TRBJ2-3; D not certain. Per the germline V gene, CDR1 is SEHNR and CDR2 is FQNEAQ (reference sequence). V was cut by 0 bases and J by 0 bases, with 4 bases left in between. The CDR3 has 14 amino acids. The DNA for the CDR3 is TGTGCCAGCAGCTTAGCCAGTAGCACAGATACGCAGTATTTT. It encodes CASSLASSTDTQYF.

This chain connects TRBV28 to TRBJ2-7; no reliable D call. This CDR3 has 12 residues. Trimming stripped 5 bases from V and 3 bases from J, with 8 bases between. CDR1 and CDR2 from the germline V gene are MDHEN and SYDVKM. The CDR3 region has the DNA TGTGCCAGCAGTGTCTCAGGCTACGAGCAGTACTTC. This gives the protein CASSVSGYEQYF.

The chain joins TRBV5-5 to TRBJ2-7; perhaps TRBD2 as D (5 bases). CDR1 is SGHKS, CDR2 YYEKEE, per germline (reference sequence). Trimming took off 1 base at V and 0 bases at J, with 11 bases between the two ends. The CDR3 loop spans 15 amino acids. This chain's CDR3 is CASSLRTGSSYEQYF. The DNA for the CDR3 is TGTGCCAGCAGCTTGAGGACGGGGAGCTCCTACGAGCAGTACTTC.

This chain uses TRBV19 with TRBJ1-1; perhaps TRBD1 as D (5 bases). Germline CDR1 and CDR2: LNHDA and SQIVND (reference sequence). The CDR3 contains 13 residues. V was clipped by 1 base and J by 5 bases, with 8 bases between them. DNA of the CDR3: TGTGCCAGTAGTATAGTAAAGGGGACTGAAGCTTTCTTT. Translation gives CASSIVKGTEAFF.

The chain is built from TRBV10-3 and TRBJ2-2, with D maybe TRBD2 (5 bases). V lost 7 bases to trimming and J lost 6 bases, with 15 bases between them. This CDR3 spans 14 amino acids. Germline values: CDR1 ENHRY, CDR2 SYGVKD. As DNA, the CDR3 is TGTGCCATCAAAGGACTGAACGACGCCGGGGAGCTGTTTTTT. Its translation is CAIKGLNDAGELFF.

The V and J genes are TRBV5-1 and TRBJ1-2; a possible D gene is TRBD1 (5 bases). V lost 4 bases, J lost 7 bases, and 14 bases lay in between. The V gene's germline CDR1 is SGHRS and CDR2 YFSETQ. The CDR3 spans 13 residues. Written as DNA, the CDR3 is TGCGCCAGCAGCCCCGAGGCGGGGGTTGGCTACACCTTC. Its protein is CASSPEAGVGYTF.

The V gene is TRBV14, the J gene TRBJ2-1, with D uncertain. The ends were cut back, 4 bases at V and 5 bases at J, with 6 bases in the middle. CDR1 SGHDN and CDR2 FVKESK come from the germline V gene. This CDR3 has 12 residues. CDR3 sequence: CASSPFHNEQFF. The DNA for the CDR3 is TGTGCCAGCAGCCCCTTTCACAATGAGCAGTTCTTC.

The rearrangement links TRBV2 to TRBJ2-5, with D unclear. The CDR3 runs 14 residues. Per germline, CDR1 SNHLY and CDR2 FYNNEI. V lost 3 bases, J lost 2 bases, and 10 bases lay in between. The CDR3 loop reads CASSDGGQQETQYF. The DNA for the CDR3 is TGTGCCAGCAGTGACGGTGGCCAGCAAGAGACCCAGTACTTC. The entire variable domain, with the rest obtained from reference TRBV2 and TRBJ2-5, is as follows: EPEVTQTPSHQVTQMGQEVILRCVPISNHLYFYWYRQILGQKVEFLVSFYNNEISEKSEIFDDQFSVERPDGSNFTLKIRSTKLEDSAMYFCASSDGGQQETQYFGPGTRLLVL.

The rearrangement links TRBV11-2 to TRBJ2-7; D may be TRBD1 (6 bases). The germline CDR1 and CDR2 sequences are SGHAT and FQNNGV. This CDR3 has 13 residues. Trimming shortened V by 9 bases and J by 0 bases, and 12 bases separated the two germline ends. CDR3 nucleotide sequence: TGTGCCAGTAGGACAGCTCCCTCCTACGAGCAGTACTTC. This sequence encodes CASRTAPSYEQYF.

The V gene is TRBV6-5, the J gene TRBJ1-2; 10 bases map to TRBD1. The CDR3 is made up of 13 amino acids. Germline V CDR1 and CDR2: MNHEY, SVGAGI. V was pared by 6 bases and J by 4 bases, with 2 bases of the junction left unmatched. Written as DNA, the CDR3 is TGTGCCAGCAGACGGGACAGGGGCTATGGCTACACCTTC. This encodes CASRRDRGYGYTF.

The gene calls are TRBV30 and TRBJ2-7, with TRBD2 matching over 11 bases. The length of the CDR3 is 15 residues. From germline, CDR1 is GTSNPN and CDR2 SVGIG (reference sequence). With V trimmed by 4 bases and J by 2 bases, 7 bases remained unmatched. The CDR3 reads CAWNSGTSGTYEQYF. The DNA of the CDR3 is TGTGCCTGGAATTCCGGGACTAGCGGTACCTACGAGCAGTACTTC.

This chain joins TRBV19 and TRBJ1-5; D not certain. Germline CDR1 and CDR2: LNHDA and SQIVND (reference sequence). V was trimmed by 1 base and J by 3 bases, leaving 7 bases between them. The CDR3 is 14 amino acids. This chain's CDR3 is CASSIANHNQPQHF. CDR3 in DNA: TGTGCCAGTAGTATAGCGAACCACAATCAGCCCCAGCATTTT.

The chain carries TRBV11-3 and TRBJ2-2, with 9 nucleotides matching TRBD1. This CDR3 contains 14 residues. Per the germline V gene, CDR1 is SGHNT and CDR2 is YENEEA. The V gene end was trimmed by 5 bases and the J gene end by 6 bases; junction bases not matched to a gene: 4. The CDR3 spells CASSRGQGSGELFF. CDR3 in DNA: TGTGCCAGCAGCCGGGGACAGGGCTCCGGGGAGCTGTTTTTT.

The chain uses TRBV13 and TRBJ2-1; 11 bases are shared with TRBD2. The length of the CDR3 is 16 residues. The V gene's germline CDR1 is PRHDT and CDR2 FYEKMQ (reference sequence). The J segment lost 7 bases and the V segment lost 5 bases, leaving 10 bases of the junction unmatched. The CDR3 bases are TGTGCCAGCAGCGTCCCCTCTAGCGGGGGGAAGAATGAGCAGTTCTTC. It specifies CASSVPSSGGKNEQFF.

The V gene is TRBV18, the J gene TRBJ2-4; the D gene is possibly TRBD2 (6 bases). Trimming left V 3 bases short and J 3 bases short, with 21 bases between. The CDR3 has 18 residues. Germline CDR1 KGHSH, CDR2 LQKENI. The DNA of the CDR3 is TGTGCCAGCTCACCTCGGCCCGGGGGAGATCTAGGCAAAAACATTCAGTACTTC. Translating it yields CASSPRPGGDLGKNIQYF. The entire variable domain, with the rest obtained from reference TRBV18 and TRBJ2-4, is as follows: NAGVMQNPRHLVRRRGQEARLRCSPMKGHSHVYWYRQLPEEGLKFMVYLQKENIIDESGMPKERFSAEFPKEGPSILRIQQVVRGDSAAYFCASSPRPGGDLGKNIQYFGAGTRLSVL.

The chain couples TRBV15 to TRBJ1-4, with a possible D match to TRBD1 (5 bases). The CDR3 extends over 14 amino acids. Germline V gene lookup returns CDR1 LNHNV and CDR2 YYDKDF (reference sequence). V was cut by 9 bases and J by 0 bases, with 11 bases left in between. The CDR3 DNA is TGTGCCACGCGTGCGGGACCAACTAATGAAAAACTGTTTTTT. Translated: CATRAGPTNEKLFF.

This chain links TRBV11-3 with TRBJ2-7; 10 nucleotides line up with TRBD1. CDR3 length: 18 amino acids. Per germline, CDR1 SGHNT and CDR2 YENEEA. The J segment lost 4 bases and the V segment lost 0 bases, leaving 12 bases of the junction unmatched. The CDR3 DNA sequence: TGTGCCAGCAGCTTAGAAGGTCTTGGGACAGGGGCTGGATACGAGCAGTACTTC. Amino acids: CASSLEGLGTGAGYEQYF.

The chain joins TRBV29-1 to TRBJ2-5; D is perhaps TRBD2 (5 bases). V was cut by 7 bases and J by 4 bases, with 19 bases left in between. Germline V lookup: CDR1 SQVTM, CDR2 ANQGSEA. This CDR3 has 14 amino acids. In DNA form, the CDR3 reads TGCAGCGCCGAGGGCAGGCCTTGGCGAGAGACCCAGTACTTC. It codes for CSAEGRPWRETQYF.

This chain joins TRBV6-6 and TRBJ2-7; TRBD2 is a possible D gene (6 bases). The CDR3 is made up of 16 amino acids. Trimming pared 0 bases from V and 4 bases from J, leaving 16 bases between. CDR1 and CDR2 from the germline V gene are MNHNY and SVGAGI (reference sequence). The CDR3 nucleotides read TGTGCCAGCAGTTACTCGATCCAGGGAGGAGGGTACGAGCAGTACTTC. Encoded protein: CASSYSIQGGGYEQYF.

J is TRBJ1-3 and V is TRBV4-1; D gene uncertain. Looked up from germline, CDR1 is MGHRA and CDR2 is YSYEKL. V lost 4 bases to trimming and J lost 0 bases, with 16 bases between them. The CDR3 consists of 17 residues. CDR3 in DNA: TGCGCCAGCAGCCCAGGCGGGCGGTCATTCTCTGGAAACACCATATATTTT. Amino acids: CASSPGGRSFSGNTIYF.

The chain recombines TRBV10-2 with TRBJ1-5; tentatively, D is TRBD1 (5 bases). This CDR3 spans 15 amino acids. The germline V gene encodes CDR1 WSHSY and CDR2 SAAADI. V gave up 2 bases and J gave up 7 bases, with 15 bases separating them. DNA for the CDR3: TGCGCCAGCAGTGAGCTAACCTGGGGGGACCAGCCCCAGCATTTT. It specifies CASSELTWGDQPQHF.

This chain links TRBV28 with TRBJ2-7; 8 bases match TRBD1. Germline V gene sequence: CDR1 MDHEN, CDR2 SYDVKM. There are 21 residues in the CDR3. The V and J ends lost 5 bases and 2 bases, in that order; junction bases with no gene match: 26. Here the CDR3 DNA reads TGTGCCAGCAGTCCCTACAGGGGGAGGTTTTTTGGAATAAAACCGACCTACGAGCAGTACTTC. It is translated as CASSPYRGRFFGIKPTYEQYF. Full variable domain (rest looked up from reference TRBV28 and TRBJ2-7): DVKVTQSSRYLVKRTGEKVFLECVQDMDHENMFWYRQDPGLGLRLIYFSYDVKMKEKGDIPEGYSVSREKKERFSLILESASTNQTSMYLCASSPYRGRFFGIKPTYEQYFGPGTRLTVT.

V is TRBV4-3 and J is TRBJ1-1; TRBD1 aligns across 8 bases. The CDR3 runs to 16 residues. Germline trimming cut 1 base from V and 6 bases from J; bases unmatched to any gene: 10. Germline assignment: CDR1 LGHNA and CDR2 YSLEER. In nucleotides, the CDR3 is TGCGCCAGCAGCCAAGGCGCCAGGACAGGGAGGCCTGAAGCTTTCTTT. Protein product: CASSQGARTGRPEAFF.

The genes are TRBV6-5 and TRBJ1-3, with a tentative D call TRBD1 (6 bases). The CDR3 has 13 amino acids. Germline V gene sequence: CDR1 MNHEY, CDR2 SVGAGI. The ends were cut back, 8 bases at V and 0 bases at J, with 8 bases in the middle. The CDR3: CASRTVSGNTIYF. CDR3 DNA sequence: TGTGCCAGCCGGACAGTCTCTGGAAACACCATATATTTT.

The chain links TRBV11-3 to TRBJ2-1; D call uncertain. CDR1 and CDR2 (germline): SGHNT, YENEEA. The CDR3 has 14 amino acids. V was pared by 6 bases and J by 6 bases, with 15 bases between. The CDR3 nucleotides read TGTGCCAGCAGTCCCCCCCGGACGGTCAATGAGCAGTTCTTC. It specifies CASSPPRTVNEQFF.

V and J are TRBV7-2 and TRBJ1-4; no definite D call. Trimming stripped 4 bases from V and 7 bases from J, with 10 bases between. This CDR3 contains 13 residues. Germline V gene sequence: CDR1 SGHTA, CDR2 FQGNSA. CDR3 sequence (DNA): TGTGCCAGCAGCTCCGGGTCGGGTGAAAAACTGTTTTTT. Its protein product is CASSSGSGEKLFF.

The chain couples TRBV4-3 to TRBJ1-6; no reliable D call. Germline CDR1 LGHNA, CDR2 YSLEER. The CDR3 is made up of 15 amino acids. V dropped 1 base and J dropped 7 bases, with 11 bases sitting between them. The CDR3 DNA reads as TGCGCCAGCAGCCAAGCTTCCGGGAACAATTCACCCCTCCACTTT. Residues: CASSQASGNNSPLHF.

The V and J genes are TRBV19 and TRBJ1-2; 7 nucleotides agree with TRBD1. Germline V lookup: CDR1 LNHDA, CDR2 SQIVND (reference sequence). Trimming cost V 2 bases and J 4 bases; bases outside gene matches: 4. CDR3 length: 14 amino acids. CDR3 sequence (DNA): TGTGCCAGTAGTATAACGCAGGGGGGCTATGGCTACACCTTC. Residues: CASSITQGGYGYTF.

CDR3 DNA sequence: TGTGCCAGCAGCCTAACCGGGACCCCATCCGGGGAGCTGTTTTTT. Translating gives CASSLTGTPSGELFF. The chain couples TRBV7-2 to TRBJ2-2; D might be TRBD1 or TRBD2, each matching 5 bases. Trimming pared 5 bases from V and 6 bases from J, leaving 16 bases between. Germline CDR1 SGHTA, CDR2 FQGNSA. CDR3 size: 15 residues.

This clone was recorded only once. This rearrangement joins TRBV7-6 to TRBJ2-3, with D possibly being TRBD2 (6 bases). V was pared by 7 bases and J by 8 bases, with 16 bases between. Germline values: CDR1 SGHVS, CDR2 FNYEAQ. The CDR3 is made up of 13 amino acids. CDR3 sequence: CASNPGVRGTQYF. CDR3 bases: TGTGCCAGCAACCCGGGGGTCCGGGGTACGCAGTATTTT. The whole variable domain, filled in from reference TRBV7-6 and TRBJ2-3, reads GAGVSQSPRYKVTKRGQDVALRCDPISGHVSLYWYRQALGQGPEFLTYFNYEAQQDKSGLPNDRFSAERPEGSISTLTIQRTEQRDSAMYRCASNPGVRGTQYFGPGTRLTVL.